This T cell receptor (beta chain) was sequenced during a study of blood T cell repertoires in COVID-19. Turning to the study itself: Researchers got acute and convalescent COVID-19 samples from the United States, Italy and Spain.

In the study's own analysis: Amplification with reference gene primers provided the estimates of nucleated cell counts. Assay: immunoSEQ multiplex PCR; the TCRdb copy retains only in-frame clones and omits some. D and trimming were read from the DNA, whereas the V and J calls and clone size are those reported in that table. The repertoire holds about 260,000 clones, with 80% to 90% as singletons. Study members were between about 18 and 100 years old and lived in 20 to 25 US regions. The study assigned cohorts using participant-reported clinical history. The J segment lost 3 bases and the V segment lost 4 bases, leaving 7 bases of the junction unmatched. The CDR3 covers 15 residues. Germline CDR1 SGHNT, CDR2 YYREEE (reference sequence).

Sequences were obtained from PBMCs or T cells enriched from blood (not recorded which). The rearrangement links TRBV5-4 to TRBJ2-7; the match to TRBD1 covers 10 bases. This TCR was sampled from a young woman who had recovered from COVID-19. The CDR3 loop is CASSTTGGVLYEQYF. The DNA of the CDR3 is TGTGCCAGCAGCACGACAGGGGGCGTTCTCTACGAGCAGTACTTC.